This passage covers 3 T cell receptor beta chains from one sample sequenced in a study of T cells after yellow fever vaccination. A single record per CDR3 protein comes from TCRdb applying MiXCR to the 5' RACE reads. Counted here are some 320,000 distinct CDR3 sequences, approximately 4.5% occurring once; the ten biggest clones make up approximately 20%. Sequenced here: PBMCs, sampled 15 days after the yellow fever booster vaccination. Receptor source: a man aged 18 to 29 who received the YFV17D yellow fever vaccine.

This clonotype has at least ten counts. The genes are TRBV7-2 and TRBJ1-5, with unresolved D. V gave up 8 bases and J gave up 2 bases, with 10 bases separating them. Germline V lookup: CDR1 SGHTA, CDR2 FQGNSA. The CDR3 loop spans 13 amino acids. CDR3 sequence: CASSGGGNQPQHF. DNA for the CDR3: TGTGCCAGCTCGGGAGGAGGCAATCAGCCCCAGCATTTT.

There are a few counts of this clonotype. This chain links TRBV2 with TRBJ1-1; 9 bases line up with TRBD1. V shed 4 bases and J 4 bases; nucleotides not matched to a gene: 4. The length of the CDR3 is 14 residues. CDR1 and CDR2 from the germline V gene are SNHLY and FYNNEI. The CDR3 DNA reads TGTGCCAGCAGTGCCGAGACAGGGGGCACTGAAGCTTTCTTT. This encodes CASSAETGGTEAFF.

This clonotype came up many times. The genes are TRBV10-3 and TRBJ2-3; D is perhaps TRBD1 (5 bases). The CDR3 sequence is 14 residues long. V was shortened by 0 bases and J by 2 bases, with 6 bases between the two germline ends. Germline CDR1 ENHRY, CDR2 SYGVKD. CDR3 sequence reads: CAISESRVTDTQYF. The CDR3 DNA reads as TGTGCCATCAGTGAGTCCAGGGTCACAGATACGCAGTATTTT.